The 22 T cell receptor beta chains given below trace back to one sample, sequenced in a study of cytomegalovirus exposure and HLA in healthy donors. Primers for the PCR totalled 60 Vbeta and 13 Jbeta. Measured with immunoSEQ multiplex PCR; TCRdb has only the in-frame clones, and not every one. The sample comprises about 86,000 clones, around 71% of which are singletons, and approximately 8.2% rests with the top ten. Sequenced sample: PBMCs. Receptors originate from a man aged 60-69 years in good health and CMV-seronegative.

The chain employs TRBV29-1 and TRBJ2-3; 8 positions match TRBD1. The CDR3 has 15 residues. Germline values: CDR1 SQVTM, CDR2 ANQGSEA. Trimming removed 2 bases from V and 1 base from J; junction bases left unmatched: 5. CDR3 coding DNA: TGCAGCGTTGAACCTTCAGGGGGCGGCACAGATACGCAGTATTTT. Its translation is CSVEPSGGGTDTQYF.

The DNA of the CDR3 is TGCAGCGTCTCTTTGGGCGGGGGAGACACTGAAGCTTTCTTT. Residues: CSVSLGGGDTEAFF. The chain uses TRBV29-1 and TRBJ1-1; maybe TRBD1 (5 bases). V lost 6 bases and J 3 bases, leaving 17 bases between the germline ends. This CDR3 comprises 14 residues. From germline, CDR1 is SQVTM and CDR2 ANQGSEA.

This chain uses TRBV6-1 with TRBJ2-3; 7 nucleotides agree with TRBD1. CDR1 and CDR2 (germline): MNHNS, SASEGT. V was pared by 0 bases and J by 6 bases, with 9 bases of the junction left unmatched. The CDR3 has 16 residues. CDR3 sequence: CASSEAARDRSDTQYF. CDR3 DNA: TGTGCCAGCAGTGAAGCGGCCCGGGACAGAAGTGATACGCAGTATTTT.

This clone occurred a few times. The V and J genes are TRBV28 and TRBJ2-1; TRBD2 matches at 9 bases. The length of the CDR3 is 15 residues. Trimming cost V 6 bases and J 4 bases; bases outside gene matches: 7. CDR1 and CDR2 (germline): MDHEN, SYDVKM. The CDR3 DNA reads TGTGCCAGCAGCCTAAGCGGGAGGTGGTACAATGAGCAGTTCTTC. Its protein is CASSLSGRWYNEQFF.

This sequence joins TRBV7-9 and TRBJ1-2; TRBD1 is a possible D gene (6 bases). Germline CDR1 reads SEHNR; CDR2 reads FQNEAQ (reference sequence). The CDR3 spans 13 residues. V lost 3 bases and J 4 bases, leaving 9 bases between the germline ends. This chain's CDR3 is CASSLDSFYGYTF. CDR3 coding DNA: TGTGCCAGCAGCTTGGACAGTTTCTATGGCTACACCTTC.

The chain uses TRBV5-1 and TRBJ2-7, with D possibly matching TRBD1 (6 bases). CDR1 and CDR2 from the germline V gene are SGHRS and YFSETQ. The V end lost 2 bases, the J end lost 2 bases, and 14 bases lay between the germline ends. This CDR3 has 15 amino acids. Written as DNA, the CDR3 is TGCGCCAGCAGCTTACTACAGGGAAGCCCCTACGAGCAGTACTTC. This sequence encodes CASSLLQGSPYEQYF.

Only a few counts were recorded for this clone. This chain uses TRBV18 with TRBJ1-1; D may be TRBD1 (5 bases). Between the trimmed V and J ends, which lost 2 bases and 0 bases, there was a span of 10 bases. This CDR3 has 15 amino acids. The germline CDR1 and CDR2 sequences are KGHSH and LQKENI. In nucleotides, the CDR3 is TGTGCCAGCTCACCAGGGGCTGAGATGAACACTGAAGCTTTCTTT. This encodes CASSPGAEMNTEAFF.

This chain links TRBV10-3 with TRBJ2-7, with TRBD2 matching 7 bases. With V trimmed by 8 bases and J by 6 bases, 10 bases remained unmatched. This CDR3 spans 13 amino acids. From germline, CDR1 is ENHRY and CDR2 SYGVKD. The CDR3 loop is CAIGEGPRGEQYF. The CDR3, as DNA: TGTGCCATCGGGGAGGGGCCCCGGGGCGAGCAGTACTTC.

The V gene is TRBV5-1, the J gene TRBJ2-5; D uncertain. The closer fit of TRBJ2-7 to the DNA end suggests the J call may be wrong. The CDR3 is 11 residues long. The germline V gene has CDR1 SGHRS and CDR2 YFSETQ. The CDR3 region has the DNA TGCGCCAGCAGTGCTTCAACCGAGCAGTACTTC. Translation: CASSASTEQYF.

This clone was detected a few times. The chain carries TRBV4-3 and TRBJ1-2; D is ambiguous. The V end lost 0 bases, the J end lost 1 base, and 6 bases lay between the germline ends. This CDR3 has 14 amino acids. Germline lookup yields CDR1 LGHNA and CDR2 YSLEER. The CDR3 protein is CASSQDRVNYGYTF. The CDR3 coding sequence is TGCGCCAGCAGCCAAGATCGGGTTAACTATGGCTACACCTTC.

The rearrangement joins TRBV18 to TRBJ2-7, with 8 bases fitting TRBD2. Germline-derived CDR1 and CDR2 are KGHSH and LQKENI. The CDR3 sequence is 15 residues long. J lost 5 bases, V lost 1 base, and 7 bases had no gene match. CDR3 in amino acids: CASSPRASGRNEQYF. Written as DNA, the CDR3 is TGTGCCAGCTCACCACGGGCTAGCGGGCGCAACGAGCAGTACTTC.

The chain carries TRBV7-2 and TRBJ2-7, with TRBD2 matching 9 bases. Germline V lookup: CDR1 SGHTA, CDR2 FQGNSA. After removal of 6 bases from V and 0 bases from J, the junction contained 6 bases not matched to a gene. The CDR3 runs 15 residues. The CDR3 region has the DNA TGTGCCAGCAGTCCGACTAGCGGCAGCTCCTACGAGCAGTACTTC. This encodes CASSPTSGSSYEQYF.

This clone was seen once. V gene TRBV7-2 combines with J gene TRBJ2-7, with TRBD1 identical over 11 bases. After removal of 5 bases from V and 4 bases from J, the junction contained 7 bases not matched to a gene. The V gene's germline CDR1 is SGHTA and CDR2 FQGNSA. The CDR3 is 15 residues long. CDR3 nucleotide sequence: TGTGCCAGCAGCCCCCGGACAGGGGGCACGTACGAGCAGTACTTC. The encoded protein is CASSPRTGGTYEQYF.

The chain is built from TRBV11-2 and TRBJ1-6, with 11 nucleotides matching TRBD1. This CDR3 spans 14 amino acids. Unmatched junction bases numbered 6, after V lost 2 bases and J lost 15 bases. From germline, CDR1 is SGHAT and CDR2 FQNNGV. CDR3 loop: CASSLRTGGVLLHF. The CDR3, as DNA: TGTGCCAGCAGCTTACGGACAGGGGGCGTTCTCCTCCACTTT.

This clone was detected a few times. The rearrangement joins TRBV19 to TRBJ2-7; the match to TRBD2 covers 7 bases. This CDR3 region has 15 residues. V gave up 3 bases and J gave up 7 bases; unmatched junction bases: 12. Looked up from germline, CDR1 is LNHDA and CDR2 is SQIVND (reference sequence). The CDR3 coding sequence is TGTGCCAGTAGTATTGGCGGGGGAGGTTTGAGGGAGCAGTACTTC. Translation: CASSIGGGGLREQYF.

This clone turned up a few times. This CDR3 reads CASSLGGIGTTRNEQFF. The CDR3 region has the DNA TGTGCCAGCAGCTTAGGAGGGATAGGGACTACTCGCAATGAGCAGTTCTTC. V usage is TRBV13 and J usage is TRBJ2-1; TRBD2 aligns across 7 bases. Trimming at V came to 0 bases and at J to 6 bases, leaving 11 bases not matched to a gene. The CDR3 length is 17 residues. The germline gives CDR1 PRHDT, CDR2 FYEKMQ (reference sequence).

The rearrangement joins TRBV19 to TRBJ1-1; D gene uncertain. CDR3 length: 12 amino acids. Per the germline V gene, CDR1 is LNHDA and CDR2 is SQIVND (reference sequence). Trimming took off 5 bases at V and 6 bases at J, with 10 bases between the two ends. CDR3 sequence: CASSFGVAEAFF. CDR3 in DNA: TGTGCCAGTAGTTTCGGGGTCGCTGAAGCTTTCTTT.

The J gene is TRBJ2-7, the V gene TRBV5-1, with D maybe TRBD1 (5 bases). V was pared by 0 bases and J by 0 bases, with 10 bases between. The CDR3 runs to 15 residues. Looked up from germline, CDR1 is SGHRS and CDR2 is YFSETQ. Here the CDR3 DNA reads TGCGCCAGCAGCTTGGACCAGGGCTTCTCCTACGAGCAGTACTTC. This codes for CASSLDQGFSYEQYF.

The V call is TRBV9, the J call TRBJ2-7; tentatively, D is TRBD2 (6 bases). The CDR3 length is 15 residues. The V gene lost 3 bases and the J gene lost 2 bases, with 15 bases spanning the gap. Germline V gene data show CDR1 as SGDLS and CDR2 as YYNGEE. The CDR3 sequence: CASSATMGGAYEQYF. As DNA, the CDR3 is TGTGCCAGCAGCGCGACCATGGGGGGAGCCTACGAGCAGTACTTC.

The chain recombines TRBV5-4 with TRBJ2-3, with TRBD2 identical over 7 bases. The CDR3 has 15 amino acids. The ends lost 5 bases at V and 0 bases at J; junction bases unmatched: 6. Germline V CDR1 and CDR2: SGHNT, YYREEE (reference sequence). The CDR3 spells CASSAGVTSTDTQYF. The CDR3 DNA reads TGTGCCAGCAGTGCGGGGGTTACTAGCACAGATACGCAGTATTTT.

The rearrangement joins TRBV10-3 to TRBJ1-6; 8 nucleotides line up with TRBD1. The CDR3 totals 16 residues. V dropped 0 bases and J dropped 11; count of bases not matched to a gene: 9. Germline CDR1 and CDR2: ENHRY and SYGVKD. CDR3 coding DNA: TGTGCCATCAGTGAGTCCGCCGGACAGGGAGTTACACCCCTCCACTTT. Its translation: CAISESAGQGVTPLHF.

This sequence joins TRBV7-9 and TRBJ2-3; 7 bases agree with TRBD2. The CDR3 spans 16 residues. Trimming removed 5 bases from V and 3 bases from J; junction bases left unmatched: 11. The V gene's germline CDR1 is SEHNR and CDR2 FQNEAQ (reference sequence). The CDR3 here is CASSPPWGGITDTQYF. The CDR3 bases are TGTGCCAGCAGCCCCCCTTGGGGGGGGATAACAGATACGCAGTATTTT.